This TCR beta chain was retrieved from a study of T cell responses to AZD1222 COVID-19 vaccine. Study-level findings and limits: Repertoire sampling occurred only after the peak T cell response. When two AZD1222 doses had been given, Spike-specific TCR breadth and depth rose.

In regard to this clone: The antigen remains unidentified.

TCRdb keeps only in-frame clones here, not all; method: immunoSEQ multiplex PCR. The sample contains 100,000 to 150,000 clones, 86% of which appear only once. The sequences come from peripheral blood, collected 28 days after the second AZD1222 dose. This receptor was taken from an adult who received the AZD1222 COVID-19 vaccine.

CDR3 protein: CASSRDRNTEAFF. The CDR3 coding sequence is TGTGCCAGCAGCCGGGACAGGAACACTGAAGCTTTCTTT. The chain couples TRBV7-8 to TRBJ1-1; TRBD1 matches 7 bases. Unmatched junction bases numbered 1, after V lost 5 bases and J lost 1 base. Germline CDR1 is SGHVS and CDR2 is FQNEAQ. This CDR3 has 13 amino acids.